This entry lists 24 T cell receptor beta chains sequenced from one sample in a study of blood T cell repertoires in COVID-19. The table came from immunoSEQ multiplex PCR; TCRdb's copy has only in-frame clones and leaves some out. The data contain roughly 100,000 clones, about 90% of them singletons. Sequencing was performed on peripheral blood. The receptors derive from a human donor with COVID-19, enrolled during active disease. The donor label of this sample is uncertain.

The rearrangement uses TRBV25-1 and TRBJ1-2; no firm D call. Germline lookup yields CDR1 MGHDK and CDR2 SYGVNS. This CDR3 is 14 amino acids long. The V and J ends lost 4 bases and 0 bases respectively, with 9 bases between them. The DNA for the CDR3 is TGTGCCAGCAGTGCAACAGTTTCTAACTATGGCTACACCTTC. Translating it yields CASSATVSNYGYTF.

The chain carries TRBV2 and TRBJ1-2; D is unclear. Per germline, CDR1 SNHLY and CDR2 FYNNEI. The length of the CDR3 is 12 residues. The V end lost 4 bases, the J end lost 4 bases, and 7 bases lay between the germline ends. Written as DNA, the CDR3 is TGTGCCAGCAGTGCCCAGTCCTATGGCTACACCTTC. Translated, it gives CASSAQSYGYTF.

The chain couples TRBV5-1 to TRBJ2-5; D remains unclear. Deletions cut 1 base from V and 2 bases from J, with 3 bases between. CDR1 SGHRS and CDR2 YFSETQ come from the germline V gene. CDR3 size: 12 residues. CDR3 protein: CASSLQQETQYF. CDR3 nucleotide sequence: TGCGCCAGCAGCTTGCAACAAGAGACCCAGTACTTC. The full variable domain, rest sourced from reference TRBV5-1 and TRBJ2-5, is KAGVTQTPRYLIKTRGQQVTLSCSPISGHRSVSWYQQTPGQGLQFLFEYFSETQRNKGNFPGRFSGRQFSNSRSEMNVSTLELGDSALYLCASSLQQETQYFGPGTRLLVL.

J is TRBJ2-5 and V is TRBV11-2; 7 nucleotides align to TRBD1. V was clipped by 4 bases and J by 5 bases; unmatched bases: 7. Germline V gene sequence: CDR1 SGHAT, CDR2 FQNNGV. This CDR3 has 14 amino acids. Here the CDR3 reads CASSYTGVGETQYF. The CDR3 nucleotides are TGTGCCAGCAGCTACACAGGGGTGGGGGAGACCCAGTACTTC.

This clone came up once. The chain employs TRBV6-1 and TRBJ2-5; 8 bases map to TRBD2. CDR3 length equals 16 residues. Losses at the gene ends were 1 base for V and 5 bases for J; bases not matched to a gene: 9. From germline, CDR1 is MNHNS and CDR2 SASEGT. CDR3 nucleotide sequence: TGTGCCAGCAGTGAAGTCCTAGCGGGCCGCGGGGAGACCCAGTACTTC. Its translation: CASSEVLAGRGETQYF.

This clone was seen a few times. The genes are TRBV28 and TRBJ1-5, with TRBD1 matching 8 bases. The V gene's germline CDR1 is MDHEN and CDR2 SYDVKM. V was pared by 7 bases and J by 0 bases, with 11 bases of the junction left unmatched. CDR3 length: 17 amino acids. CDR3 coding DNA: TGTGCCAGCACCCCATCAGGGGGGACAGGTAGCAATCAGCCCCAGCATTTT. Protein sequence: CASTPSGGTGSNQPQHF.

The chain is built from TRBV5-1 and TRBJ1-4, with 7 bases fitting TRBD1. There are 14 residues in the CDR3. The junction had 7 bases not matched to a gene; V was cut back by 4 bases and J by 7 bases. Germline V CDR1 and CDR2: SGHRS, YFSETQ. The CDR3 DNA sequence: TGCGCCAGCAGCGACGACAGGGTACGTGAAAAACTGTTTTTT. This gives the protein CASSDDRVREKLFF. The whole variable domain, filled in from reference TRBV5-1 and TRBJ1-4, reads KAGVTQTPRYLIKTRGQQVTLSCSPISGHRSVSWYQQTPGQGLQFLFEYFSETQRNKGNFPGRFSGRQFSNSRSEMNVSTLELGDSALYLCASSDDRVREKLFFGSGTQLSVL.

The CDR3 DNA is TGTGCCAGCAGCTTGGCCGGGGAGACCCAGTACTTC. It encodes CASSLAGETQYF. The chain recombines TRBV5-6 with TRBJ2-5; no clear D. CDR1 SGHDT and CDR2 YYEEEE come from the germline V gene. This CDR3 is built from 12 residues. V was shortened by 0 bases and J by 5 bases, with 5 bases between the two germline ends.

The chain employs TRBV27 and TRBJ2-7, with 8 bases fitting TRBD2. Germline lookup yields CDR1 MNHEY and CDR2 SMNVEV (reference sequence). V lost 6 bases, J lost 4 bases, and 11 bases stayed unmatched. The CDR3 runs 15 residues. The DNA for the CDR3 is TGTGCCAGCAGCCGCGGGACTAGTTCCCGTTACGAGCAGTACTTC. Protein sequence: CASSRGTSSRYEQYF.

The table lists this clone with a count of one. The CDR3 sequence: CAILRGYSNQPQHF. Here the CDR3 DNA reads TGTGCCATCCTACGAGGCTATAGCAATCAGCCCCAGCATTTT. V usage is TRBV25-1 and J usage is TRBJ1-5; no definite D call. V was pared by 10 bases and J by 0 bases, with 13 bases between. Germline V gives CDR1 MGHDK, CDR2 SYGVNS. This CDR3 is built from 14 residues.

V is TRBV5-1 and J is TRBJ2-2, with unresolved D. The germline CDR1 and CDR2 sequences are SGHRS and YFSETQ. The CDR3 covers 13 residues. Trimming cost V 6 bases and J 3 bases, with 9 bases left between them. For the CDR3, the DNA is TGCGCCAGCACTCTTGGAGACACCGGGGAGCTGTTTTTT. Translation: CASTLGDTGELFF.

The V gene is TRBV5-1, the J gene TRBJ2-4; possible D gene TRBD2, 7 bases. Trimming took off 0 bases at V and 5 bases at J, with 15 bases between the two ends. The germline CDR1 and CDR2 sequences are SGHRS and YFSETQ. The CDR3 has 16 amino acids. The CDR3 region has the DNA TGCGCCAGCAGCTTGGGGGCCAGGGGAGGGCAAAACATTCAGTACTTC. Protein product: CASSLGARGGQNIQYF.

V is TRBV9 and J is TRBJ2-3, with 14 bases that match TRBD2. Germline CDR1 reads SGDLS; CDR2 reads YYNGEE. J gave up 10 bases and V 4 bases, and 8 bases lay outside the gene matches. The CDR3 extends over 15 amino acids. Here the CDR3 DNA reads TGTGCCAGCAGCCAAGGGACTAGCGGGAGAGTGGCGCAGTATTTT. Residues: CASSQGTSGRVAQYF.

Here the CDR3 DNA reads TGTGCCATCGCGGGACTAGCGGCCTACAATGAGCAGTTCTTC. It is translated as CAIAGLAAYNEQFF. The rearrangement joins TRBV6-5 to TRBJ2-1, with 11 positions matching TRBD2. Per germline, CDR1 MNHEY and CDR2 SVGAGI. V trimming: 10 bases; J trimming: 2 bases; junction bases outside the gene matches: 4. CDR3 length: 14 residues.

The rearrangement joins TRBV19 to TRBJ2-7; TRBD1 might be the D (7 bases). This CDR3 spans 16 amino acids. Trimming took 6 bases from V and 1 from J, leaving 19 bases between them. Germline-derived CDR1 and CDR2 are LNHDA and SQIVND (reference sequence). The CDR3 sequence: CASSGGPTGVSYEQYF. The CDR3 region has the DNA TGTGCCAGTAGCGGGGGTCCCACAGGGGTATCCTACGAGCAGTACTTC.

This sequence joins TRBV28 and TRBJ1-1; possibly TRBD1 for D (6 bases). The germline gives CDR1 MDHEN, CDR2 SYDVKM. Trimming removed 0 bases at V and 4 bases at J, with 15 bases between. CDR3 length: 16 amino acids. DNA of the CDR3: TGTGCCAGCAGTTTATGGGACGCCCAGGGGTCCACTGAAGCTTTCTTT. Amino acids: CASSLWDAQGSTEAFF.

The chain employs TRBV7-9 and TRBJ1-2, with 8 bases lining up with TRBD1. V dropped 1 base and J dropped 4; count of bases not matched to a gene: 11. Germline CDR1 is SEHNR and CDR2 is FQNEAQ (reference sequence). The CDR3 contains 17 residues. The CDR3 sequence: CASSLGRGPPFFYGYTF. The CDR3 DNA reads as TGTGCCAGCAGCTTAGGCAGGGGGCCTCCCTTCTTCTATGGCTACACCTTC.

The chain links TRBV6-5 to TRBJ1-2; 7 bases fit TRBD1. Germline trimming cut 0 bases from V and 4 bases from J; bases unmatched to any gene: 5. This CDR3 has 15 amino acids. Per the germline V gene, CDR1 is MNHEY and CDR2 is SVGAGI. The CDR3 sequence: CASSYSLGQSYGYTF. The CDR3 DNA sequence: TGTGCCAGCAGTTACTCCTTGGGACAGAGCTATGGCTACACCTTC.

DNA for the CDR3: TGTGCCAGCAGTTACTCGGTAACAGATGAAGCTTTCTTT. The encoded protein is CASSYSVTDEAFF. This sequence joins TRBV6-5 and TRBJ1-1; D uncertain. The germline gives CDR1 MNHEY, CDR2 SVGAGI. This CDR3 is 13 amino acids long. V was trimmed by 0 bases and J by 7 bases, leaving 9 bases between them.

The rearrangement links TRBV27 to TRBJ1-1; TRBD1 matches at 8 bases. V shed 2 bases, J shed 11 bases, and the junction held 7 bases outside the gene matches. CDR1 MNHEY and CDR2 SMNVEV come from the germline V gene (reference sequence). This CDR3 is built from 13 residues. CDR3 residues: CASSLGQGIRAFF. CDR3 DNA sequence: TGTGCCAGCAGTTTAGGACAGGGCATTAGGGCTTTCTTT.

V and J are TRBV6-5 and TRBJ2-7, with 9 bases lining up with TRBD1. Per the germline V gene, CDR1 is MNHEY and CDR2 is SVGAGI. The CDR3 is made up of 15 amino acids. V shed 4 bases and J 5 bases; nucleotides not matched to a gene: 9. This chain's CDR3 is CASSSPNRGLNEQYF. The CDR3 DNA sequence: TGTGCCAGCAGTTCCCCAAACAGGGGGCTGAACGAGCAGTACTTC.

This chain links TRBV7-3 with TRBJ1-1; no clear D. Germline CDR1 SGHTA, CDR2 FQGTGA. The CDR3 totals 15 residues. Trimming took off 5 bases at V and 1 base at J, with 14 bases between the two ends. The CDR3 loop reads CASSREPVGNTEAFF. CDR3 coding DNA: TGTGCCAGCAGCCGGGAACCGGTCGGGAACACTGAAGCTTTCTTT.

The chain joins TRBV2 to TRBJ2-7; TRBD1 is a possible D gene (6 bases). Germline CDR1 SNHLY, CDR2 FYNNEI. V lost 5 bases to trimming and J lost 7 bases, with 18 bases between them. This CDR3 spans 14 amino acids. The CDR3 bases are TGTGCCAGCAGTACAGATTCAGGGGAAGGAGAGCAGTACTTC. This codes for CASSTDSGEGEQYF.

This clone showed up just once. The V and J genes are TRBV15 and TRBJ2-2, with D maybe TRBD2 (6 bases). Trimming removed 2 bases at V and 6 bases at J, with 19 bases between. This CDR3 contains 17 residues. Germline V gives CDR1 LNHNV, CDR2 YYDKDF (reference sequence). The CDR3 region has the DNA TGTGCCACCAGCAGAAACTCTCCGGGGGAGACTGCCGGGGAGCTGTTTTTT. It yields the protein CATSRNSPGETAGELFF.